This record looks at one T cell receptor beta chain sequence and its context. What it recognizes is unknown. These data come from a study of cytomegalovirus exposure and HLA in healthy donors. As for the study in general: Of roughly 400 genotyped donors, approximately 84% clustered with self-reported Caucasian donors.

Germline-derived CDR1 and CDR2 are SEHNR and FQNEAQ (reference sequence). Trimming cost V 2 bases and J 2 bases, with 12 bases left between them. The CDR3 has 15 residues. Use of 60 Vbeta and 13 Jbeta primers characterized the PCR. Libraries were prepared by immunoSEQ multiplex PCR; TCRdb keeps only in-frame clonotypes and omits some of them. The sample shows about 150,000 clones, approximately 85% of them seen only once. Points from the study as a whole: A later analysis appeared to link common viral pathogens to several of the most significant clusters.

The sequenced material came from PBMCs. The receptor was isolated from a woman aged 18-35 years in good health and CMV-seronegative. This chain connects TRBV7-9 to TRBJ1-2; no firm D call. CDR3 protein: CASSLSAGLNYGYTF. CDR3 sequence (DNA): TGTGCCAGCAGCTTATCTGCAGGCTTAAACTATGGCTACACCTTC.